Listed here are 5 T cell receptor beta chains from one sample, sequenced in a study of blood T cell repertoires in COVID-19 (dated by TCRdb to 2020 to 2021). Libraries were prepared through the immunoSEQ multiplex PCR assay. TCRdb's version of the immuneACCESS table is confined to in-frame rearrangements and falls short of the full clone set. An unresolved V gene accounts for under half of the shortfall where checked; the remainder is of unknown origin. The sample yields more than 50,000 clones; about 74% were counted once. Jointly, the top ten make up roughly 27% of the sample. Sequenced: peripheral blood. The receptors come from an elderly woman with acute or convalescent COVID-19.

The gene calls are TRBV4-3 and TRBJ2-3, with unresolved D. V lost 0 bases and J lost 0, with 4 bases in between. This CDR3 region has 14 residues. Germline CDR1 is LGHNA and CDR2 is YSLEER. This CDR3 is CASSQDLSTDTQYF. Here the CDR3 DNA reads TGCGCCAGCAGCCAAGATCTCAGCACAGATACGCAGTATTTT.

This clone was observed a single time. The chain employs TRBV5-1 and TRBJ2-5, with 12 bases that match TRBD2. The germline V gene encodes CDR1 SGHRS and CDR2 YFSETQ. With V trimmed by 4 bases and J by 2 bases, 9 bases remained unmatched. This CDR3 is 17 amino acids long. The CDR3 reads CASSKPGLAGKQETQYF. CDR3 DNA sequence: TGCGCCAGCAGCAAACCGGGACTAGCGGGTAAACAAGAGACCCAGTACTTC.

This clone was seen only a few times. V usage is TRBV4-1 and J usage is TRBJ2-7; 10 bases agree with TRBD1. Germline-derived CDR1 and CDR2 are MGHRA and YSYEKL. Trimming at V came to 0 bases and at J to 3 bases, leaving 2 bases not matched to a gene. The CDR3 has 15 amino acids. This CDR3 is CASSQEGQGIYEQYF. The CDR3 DNA reads TGCGCCAGCAGCCAAGAGGGACAGGGGATCTACGAGCAGTACTTC.

The chain couples TRBV5-1 to TRBJ1-1, with TRBD1 matching over 9 bases. Germline V lookup: CDR1 SGHRS, CDR2 YFSETQ. The ends lost 4 bases at V and 6 bases at J; junction bases unmatched: 7. CDR3 size: 14 residues. Here the CDR3 DNA reads TGCGCCAGCAGCATAGGACAGGGGTTTTCTGAAGCTTTCTTT. Encoded protein: CASSIGQGFSEAFF.

The chain links TRBV7-6 to TRBJ2-1; 7 bases are shared with TRBD2. In germline, CDR1 is SGHVS, CDR2 FNYEAQ. V gave up 6 bases and J gave up 9 bases; unmatched junction bases: 8. CDR3 length equals 13 residues. The CDR3 region has the DNA TGTGCCAGCAGTCCGGTGGGGGGGAGTGAGCAGTTCTTC. This codes for CASSPVGGSEQFF.